This entry describes one TCR beta chain. Its antigen is not yet known. Base qualities are missing; no much larger clone stands one base away. The trim is 2 bases for V and 5 bases for J, with a gap of 15 bases between the germline ends. Per the germline V gene, SGHVS is the CDR1 and FQNEAQ is the CDR2. The CDR3 runs 15 residues from the cysteine to the phenylalanine. Only the CDR3 portion is preserved as DNA: 45 bases, with reading frame beginning at the first base. The time point label corresponds to: persistent/refractory GD, antithyroid drugs over 5 years with positive TRAb. RNA was extracted from PBMCs in TRIzol for both TCR sequencing and RNA sequencing. The diagnosis of Graves' disease was made according to American Thyroid Association guidelines. Recruitment of patients was carried out at an endocrinology department in Xi'an, China. Each patient gave roughly 10 milliliters of peripheral blood, collected in an EDTA anticoagulant tube. Ficoll Paque Plus density gradient separation was used to isolate PBMCs, and no further T cell sorting was done. An Agilent 2100 Bioanalyzer and agarose gel were used to assess RNA quality, and a NanoDrop 2000 was used to measure RNA concentration.

The library was built by means of multiplex PCR. Data came from an Illumina HiSeq 4000. CDR3 regions were amplified by Arm-PCR with iRepertoire HTBI primers to construct TCR beta libraries. PCR products were gel purified before sequencing. The paper's processing steps were these. Gene usage analysis of CDR3 amino acid clonotypes relied on the roughly 60 TRBV and 13 to 15 TRBJ segments identified across samples. COPE and FqMerger were used to merge filtered high-quality paired reads into contigs. BLAST was used to align contigs to IMGT TRBV, TRBD and TRBJ reference genes, and CDR3 was defined according to IMGT. Any clonotype with a frequency above 0.1% was classified as a highly expanded clone. Shannon entropy was used to measure repertoire diversity, and the Gini coefficient was used to measure V-J evenness. A clonotype found in more than one individual was treated as public. Through fastp at Q25 and MiXCR, TCRdb rebuilt clones from the public reads, retaining in-frame beta chains. When rows share a CDR3 protein, they turn into one entry using the most common DNA and genes. The V and J calls shown here were made by TCRdb, not taken from the authors' results. Here the sample has more than 300,000 distinct CDR3 sequences; 20% to 25% occur a single time. The ten largest clones capture around 30% of the sample.

The record originates from a study of regulatory T cells in long-lasting Graves disease (TCRdb year 2021). Background on the whole study: To count as having persistent Graves' disease, a patient had to have received antithyroid drug treatment for over 5 years with TSH receptor autoantibodies remaining persistently positive. Peripheral blood TCR sequencing and RNA sequencing compared persistent Graves' disease patients with newly diagnosed Graves' disease patients. The study was registered as a clinical trial and conducted in China. A total of 33 samples were covered by TCR sequencing, comprising some 13 persistent and some 20 newly diagnosed Graves' disease patients. In the clinical cohort, patients with persistent Graves' disease had used antithyroid drugs for an average of roughly 10 years. The research as a whole found: More public clonotypes were shared among persistent patients (roughly 2,700) than among newly diagnosed patients (roughly 1,000). TRBV28, TRBJ1-2 and TRBJ2-5 were preferentially used in persistent disease, while TRBV20-1 and TRBJ2-1 were favored in newly diagnosed disease. As a limitation, the authors acknowledged that the small sample size may reduce accuracy. Peripheral blood alone was examined, since thyroid tissue, which constituted the primary lesion, could not be accessed. Sequencing and analysis were limited to the TCR beta chain. Compared with newly diagnosed patients, persistent Graves' disease patients had lower TCR Shannon entropy and fewer highly expanded clones, which suggests clonal expansion.

The sequence joins TRBV7-8 to TRBJ2-5; the D call is possibly TRBD1 or TRBD2, each sharing 5 bases. The sequencing used peripheral blood mononuclear cells (PBMCs), collected when the disease was refractory, from a patient treated with antithyroid drugs. This receptor was taken from a woman aged 40 to 49 with Graves disease. Donor details come from another sample of the same person, matched by shared clones. The CDR3 here reads CASSLWTREKETQYF. The DNA reads TGTGCCAGCAGCTTATGGACCAGGGAGAAGGAGACCCAGTACTTC.